The 13 T cell receptor beta chains reported below all come from one sample, sequenced in a study of post-analysis software for immune sequencing data. Study results and limitations: TRBV segments more frequent in patients than in controls numbered roughly 5 and included TRBV5-6, TRBV5-1 and TRBV20-1.

What these receptors recognize is not known. Unique molecular identifiers were present in the TCR beta cDNA libraries. MiXCR, run by TCRdb on the PCR reads, gives a single entry per CDR3 protein. Altogether 750,000 to 950,000 distinct CDR3 sequences are present, about 45% being singletons, with the ten largest covering around 4.7%. Sequencing used blood. The receptors originated from a girl aged 5-17 years with multiple sclerosis.

This rearrangement joins TRBV28 to TRBJ2-5; 10 bases match TRBD1. The CDR3 loop spans 15 amino acids. The J segment lost 5 bases and the V segment lost 7 bases, leaving 10 bases of the junction unmatched. Germline lookup yields CDR1 MDHEN and CDR2 SYDVKM. CDR3 residues: CASKHPGQGWETQYF. CDR3 nucleotide sequence: TGTGCCAGCAAACACCCGGGACAGGGGTGGGAGACCCAGTACTTC.

This clonotype has just a few counts. V and J are TRBV29-1 and TRBJ2-7; unclear D gene. The CDR3 runs 13 residues. Germline V gene sequence: CDR1 SQVTM, CDR2 ANQGSEA. V gave up 4 bases and J gave up 2 bases, with 12 bases separating them. The CDR3 DNA is TGCAGCGTTGGGCAGCTCGGACCCTACGAGCAGTACTTC. Its translation: CSVGQLGPYEQYF.

V gene TRBV4-2 combines with J gene TRBJ2-1; D not certain. The CDR3 consists of 13 residues. V was trimmed by 1 base and J by 9 bases, leaving 10 bases between them. CDR1 is LGHNA and CDR2 is YNFKEQ in the germline V gene. CDR3 region: CASSQGRSVEQFF. Here the CDR3 DNA reads TGTGCCAGCAGCCAAGGACGGTCGGTTGAGCAGTTCTTC.

This clonotype has more than one count but fewer than ten. The genes are TRBV29-1 and TRBJ2-5; D may correspond to TRBD1 or TRBD2 (5 bases each). The CDR3 extends over 13 amino acids. Germline-derived CDR1 and CDR2 are SQVTM and ANQGSEA. V shed 5 bases and J shed 7 bases, with 17 bases lying between them. The chain's CDR3 is CSVLRRGGWTQYF. The DNA for the CDR3 is TGCAGCGTTCTTCGCCGGGGCGGGTGGACCCAGTACTTC.

This clonotype was detected many times. The rearrangement uses TRBV12-3 or TRBV12-4 and TRBJ2-5; D not resolved. V lost 6 bases and J 5 bases, leaving 7 bases between the germline ends. The CDR3 sequence is 11 residues long. CDR3 bases: TGTGCCAGCAGCCAAGTGGAGACCCAGTACTTC. As protein: CASSQVETQYF.

This clonotype was recorded a few times. This chain uses TRBV7-8 with TRBJ2-1, with 7 bases aligning to TRBD2. Trimming removed 2 bases from V and 7 bases from J; junction bases left unmatched: 11. This CDR3 has 16 residues. In germline, CDR1 is SGHVS, CDR2 FQNEAQ. CDR3 region: CASSLPGGSGWNEQFF. The CDR3 nucleotides read TGTGCCAGCAGCTTACCCGGCGGGAGTGGGTGGAATGAGCAGTTCTTC.

The chain carries TRBV11-3 and TRBJ2-7, with 7 bases that match TRBD2. This CDR3 region has 13 residues. The junction had 6 bases not matched to a gene; V was cut back by 5 bases and J by 5 bases. The V gene's germline CDR1 is SGHNT and CDR2 YENEEA. The CDR3: CASSPGGRDEQYF. The CDR3 bases are TGTGCCAGCAGCCCGGGCGGGAGAGACGAGCAGTACTTC.

The J gene is TRBJ2-3, the V gene TRBV11-3, with no clear D. Germline V gene data show CDR1 as SGHNT and CDR2 as YENEEA. Trimming removed 7 bases from V and 1 base from J, with 9 bases in between. The CDR3 extends over 13 amino acids. This CDR3 is CASKEGRTDTQYF. The CDR3 region has the DNA TGTGCCAGCAAGGAAGGGCGCACAGATACGCAGTATTTT.

This chain uses TRBV20-1 with TRBJ2-7; D is perhaps TRBD1 or TRBD2 (7 bases each). Germline V lookup: CDR1 DFQATT, CDR2 SNEGSKA (reference sequence). The CDR3 runs to 14 residues. Trimming stripped 3 bases from V and 4 bases from J, with 16 bases between. The CDR3 DNA reads as TGCAGTGCTAGTAGGGAGGGGGCCGGGTACGAGCAGTACTTC. Residues: CSASREGAGYEQYF.

This clonotype was counted at least ten times. This chain uses TRBV7-2 with TRBJ1-6; 9 nucleotides align to TRBD1. The CDR3 extends over 15 amino acids. Germline values: CDR1 SGHTA, CDR2 FQGNSA. The ends lost 6 bases at V and 7 bases at J; junction bases unmatched: 7. CDR3 residues: CASRTAGTGNSPLHF. CDR3 nucleotides: TGTGCCAGCAGGACGGCCGGGACAGGGAATTCACCCCTCCACTTT.

The gene calls are TRBV7-9 and TRBJ2-1, with 11 bases matching TRBD2. The V gene end was trimmed by 5 bases and the J gene end by 6 bases; junction bases not matched to a gene: 12. Germline values: CDR1 SEHNR, CDR2 FQNEAQ (reference sequence). CDR3 length: 17 amino acids. This chain's CDR3 is CASSASPGGLAGNEQFF. CDR3 DNA: TGTGCCAGCAGCGCTAGCCCGGGTGGACTAGCGGGCAATGAGCAGTTCTTC.

The CDR3 sequence is CASSEPGGGDTQYF. DNA for the CDR3: TGTGCCAGCAGTGAACCCGGGGGAGGGGATACGCAGTATTTT. The chain couples TRBV2 to TRBJ2-3, with 7 bases that match TRBD2. Germline V CDR1 and CDR2: SNHLY, FYNNEI. The CDR3 consists of 14 residues. V lost 2 bases, J lost 6 bases, and 5 bases stayed unmatched.

The rearrangement links TRBV28 to TRBJ2-7; D unclear. Germline V gives CDR1 MDHEN, CDR2 SYDVKM. CDR3 length equals 12 residues. V shed 8 bases and J shed 1 base, with 9 bases lying between them. CDR3 protein: CASLGASYEQYF. The CDR3 DNA is TGTGCCAGCCTAGGTGCATCCTACGAGCAGTACTTC.